The 14 T cell receptor beta chains in this list originate from one sample, sequenced in a study of cytomegalovirus exposure and HLA in healthy donors (dated by TCRdb to about 2017). Receptor amplification or capture employed the immunoSEQ multiplex PCR assay. A mixture of 60 forward primers for TCR Vbeta segments and 13 reverse primers for TCR Jbeta segments was used in the multiplex PCR. Here the immuneACCESS table is served through TCRdb, limited to in-frame sequences with V and J called. Missing clones are a known gap in these copies; in checked studies unresolved V genes cover under half, and the rest lacks a known reason. The sample table holds fewer than 250,000 clones, of which roughly 80% were seen once. The top ten clones comprise 6% of the sample. Sequencing input: PBMCs. The origin of the receptors is a man aged 35 to 55 in good health and CMV-seropositive.

The J gene is TRBJ2-7, the V gene TRBV28; D may be TRBD2 (7 bases). This CDR3 is built from 15 residues. In germline, CDR1 is MDHEN, CDR2 SYDVKM. The ends were cut back, 2 bases at V and 7 bases at J, with 18 bases in the middle. The CDR3 DNA reads as TGTGCCAGCAGTTTAGGGGGGGCAGCCAGTAAAGAGCAGTACGTC. Protein sequence: CASSLGGAASKEQYV.

This clone was seen just once. This chain joins TRBV5-5 and TRBJ1-1, with 8 bases lining up with TRBD1. The CDR3 is 15 residues long. Germline values: CDR1 SGHKS, CDR2 YYEKEE (reference sequence). With V trimmed by 5 bases and J by 6 bases, 12 bases remained unmatched. The CDR3, as DNA: TGTGCCAGCAGACAGTTTATCGGACAGGGCTCTGAAGCTTTCTTT. It codes for CASRQFIGQGSEAFF.

The rearrangement uses TRBV27 and TRBJ2-2, with D possibly matching TRBD1 (6 bases). Germline V gene lookup returns CDR1 MNHEY and CDR2 SMNVEV (reference sequence). V lost 8 bases, J lost 8 bases, and 18 bases lay in between. The CDR3 runs 14 residues. CDR3 amino acids: CASHRNRASGELFF. For the CDR3, the DNA is TGTGCCAGCCATAGGAACAGGGCGTCAGGGGAGCTGTTTTTT.

The V gene is TRBV5-6, the J gene TRBJ2-7; TRBD2 aligns across 7 bases. CDR1 SGHDT and CDR2 YYEEEE come from the germline V gene. This CDR3 comprises 15 residues. V lost 3 bases and J lost 2; bases outside the gene matches: 8. The CDR3 DNA follows: TGTGCCAGCAGCTGGGGGACCGGGACTACCTACGAGCAGTACGTC. Protein product: CASSWGTGTTYEQYV.

J is TRBJ1-4 and V is TRBV9; 10 bases fit TRBD1. J lost 11 bases, V lost 4 bases, and 5 bases had no gene match. CDR1 is SGDLS and CDR2 is YYNGEE in the germline V gene. There are 13 residues in the CDR3. The CDR3 DNA reads TGTGCCAGCAGCACCCGGACAGGGGGTAAACTGTTTTTT. Its protein product is CASSTRTGGKLFF.

This clone showed up just a few times. Written as DNA, the CDR3 is TGTGCCAGCAGCCAGGGGGCGAACACTGAAGCTTTCTTT. Encoded protein: CASSQGANTEAFF. The rearrangement links TRBV7-6 to TRBJ1-1; 8 bases align to TRBD1. Germline values: CDR1 SGHVS, CDR2 FNYEAQ. The V and J ends lost 5 bases and 1 base, in that order; junction bases with no gene match: 0. CDR3 length: 13 residues.

This clone was picked up a small number of times. The chain joins TRBV2 to TRBJ1-1; TRBD1 aligns across 9 bases. Germline CDR1 is SNHLY and CDR2 is FYNNEI. J lost 1 base, V lost 7 bases, and 7 bases had no gene match. The CDR3 has 15 residues. CDR3: CASTYRGLGNTEAFF. The CDR3 coding sequence is TGTGCCAGCACCTACAGGGGGCTAGGGAACACTGAAGCTTTCTTT.

V is TRBV4-1 and J is TRBJ1-2; 9 bases fit TRBD1. The germline gives CDR1 MGHRA, CDR2 YSYEKL. The CDR3 spans 14 residues. V lost 5 bases to trimming and J lost 6 bases; unmatched junction nucleotides: 7. The CDR3 loop is CASSEHRGLDGYTF. The CDR3 DNA sequence: TGCGCCAGCAGCGAACACAGGGGGCTCGATGGCTACACCTTC.

The chain employs TRBV11-3 and TRBJ2-1; possible D gene TRBD2, 6 bases. Trimming removed 5 bases from V and 5 bases from J, with 13 bases in between. Germline values: CDR1 SGHNT, CDR2 YENEEA. There are 14 residues in the CDR3. The CDR3 is CASSTRRADNEQFF. The DNA of the CDR3 is TGTGCCAGCAGCACCCGGAGGGCAGACAATGAGCAGTTCTTC.

CDR3 residues: CASSLMGSPNTGELFF. The CDR3 nucleotides read TGTGCCAGCAGCTTAATGGGCAGTCCGAACACCGGGGAGCTGTTTTTT. The chain is built from TRBV7-3 and TRBJ2-2; D gene ambiguous. V was clipped by 1 base and J by 0 bases, with 9 bases between them. Germline V CDR1 and CDR2: SGHTA, FQGTGA. CDR3 length: 16 residues.

The chain links TRBV19 to TRBJ2-7; 11 positions match TRBD1. Trimming took 6 bases from V and 5 from J; bases not matched to a gene: 9. This CDR3 comprises 15 residues. Germline V gene lookup returns CDR1 LNHDA and CDR2 SQIVND (reference sequence). In DNA, the CDR3 is TGTGCCAGTAGATCCGGACAGGGGGCTTTCGACGAGCAGTACTTC. Its translation: CASRSGQGAFDEQYF.

The chain couples TRBV5-4 to TRBJ1-1; D is perhaps TRBD1 (5 bases). The V end lost 9 bases, the J end lost 0 bases, and 15 bases lay between the germline ends. The germline CDR1 and CDR2 sequences are SGHNT and YYREEE (reference sequence). The CDR3 consists of 14 residues. CDR3 in DNA: TGTGCCACCAAAACAGGACCCATGAACACTGAAGCTTTCTTT. Its protein product is CATKTGPMNTEAFF.

This clone was counted once. This rearrangement joins TRBV15 to TRBJ2-1; 14 bases are a match to TRBD2. With V trimmed by 1 base and J by 4 bases, 9 bases remained unmatched. This CDR3 region has 19 residues. Germline assignment: CDR1 LNHNV and CDR2 YYDKDF (reference sequence). CDR3 amino acids: CATSRGGTSGSGDYNEQFF. The CDR3 bases are TGTGCCACCAGCAGAGGAGGGACTAGCGGGAGCGGGGATTACAATGAGCAGTTCTTC.

V is TRBV6-5 and J is TRBJ1-2, with a possible D match to TRBD1 (5 bases). The CDR3 has 15 residues. The V gene's germline CDR1 is MNHEY and CDR2 SVGAGI. The V and J ends lost 4 bases and 2 bases respectively, with 14 bases between them. DNA of the CDR3: TGTGCCAGCAGTTTGACCGGGGCGGGGAACTATGGCTACACCTTC. It translates to CASSLTGAGNYGYTF.